The T cell receptor beta chain described here comes from a study of blood T cell repertoires in COVID-19. Study as a whole: The United States, Italy and Spain were the sources of the acute and convalescent COVID-19 samples. In each case, the material was cDNA or gDNA derived from T cells, B-cell-depleted T cells, or PBMCs.

Per the study methods: Reference gene primer amplification in the assay estimated nucleated cell counts. Measured with immunoSEQ multiplex PCR; TCRdb has only the in-frame clones, and not every one. The V and J calls and the clone size are those of that table, but D and trimming were determined from the DNA. The sample lists under 120,000 clones; about 88% were seen once. V lost 4 bases and J lost 4, with 16 bases in between. This CDR3 has 15 residues. Per the germline V gene, CDR1 is LNHDA and CDR2 is SQIVND (reference sequence). This TCR came from a human donor in a cohort sampled during active COVID-19. The source material was peripheral blood. The rearrangement links TRBV19 to TRBJ1-2; a possible D gene is TRBD1 (6 bases). CDR3 coding DNA: TGTGCCAGTAGTAGGCCAGGGGCCGCTACCTATGGCTACACCTTC. It encodes CASSRPGAATYGYTF. The variable domain in full, with the rest retrieved from reference TRBV19 and TRBJ1-2, is DGGITQSPKYLFRKEGQNVTLSCEQNLNHDAMYWYRQDPGQGLRLIYYSQIVNDFQKGDIAEGYSVSREKKESFPLTVTSAQKNPTAFYLCASSRPGAATYGYTFGSGTRLTVV.